This TCR beta chain was profiled in a study of blood T cell repertoires in COVID-19 (dated by TCRdb to the early 2020s). Turning to the overall study: Samples from collaborators originated in the United States, Italy and Spain and spanned both the acute and convalescent phases of COVID-19. HLA class I and class II types, where available, came from metadata supplied by the sample provider rather than from assay-based typing. The samples were drawn from two sources: the first 160 participants of the ongoing ImmuneRACE study, and fewer than 1,500 subjects contributed by 6 global collaborators. The prospective study material was composed of cDNA or gDNA derived from T cells, B-cell-depleted T cells, or PBMCs. Sample metadata almost always included a de-identified subject ID, COVID-19 status, age in years and sex. Subjects who had been exposed to COVID-19, were actively infected with it, or had recovered from it provided the deeply sampled blood TCRbeta repertoires that made up the dataset. The repertoires were released in a freely available public database intended as a resource for research on the immune response to SARS-CoV-2.

Details on this clone: Its target antigen remains unknown. The input lacks base qualities; no much larger clone sits a single base away.

Results and caveats for the whole study, not just this receptor: The amount of clinical and demographic metadata varied by source and participant and was provided uncurated.

Collaborating institutions collected whole blood in K2EDTA tubes following their own protocols. Collaborator samples were shipped for TCRbeta analysis as frozen whole blood, isolated PBMCs, or DNA extracted from either sample type. TCRbeta CDR3 regions were amplified from genomic DNA by means of the immunoSEQ Assay, a bias-controlled multiplex PCR. Concerning the study's data processing: Within the assay, amplification of reference gene primers was used to estimate how many nucleated cells each sample contained. To quantify the absolute abundance of each unique TCRbeta CDR3 rearrangement, sequence reads were collapsed and filtered. For each sample, productive Simpson clonality was calculated as the square root of Simpson's diversity index over productive rearrangements. TCRdb stores this immuneACCESS table with in-frame sequences only. Part of the clones is absent; in the studies checked, under half of the shortfall reflects unresolved V genes, and no reason is known for the rest. Clone size and the V and J calls come from that table; the DNA yielded D and trimming. This sample gives hundreds of thousands of clones in total; approximately 80% of them show up just once. The ten largest clonotypes hold 4% to 5% of the sample.

According to the germline V gene, CDR1 reads SQVTM and CDR2 reads ANQGSEA. Unmatched junction bases come to 9, with V trimmed by 5 bases and J by 9 bases. The CDR3 goes from the cysteine to the phenylalanine over 13 residues. Only the CDR3 portion is preserved as DNA: 39 bases, with reading frame beginning at the first base. Source material: peripheral blood. This sequence was found in a woman aged 50 to 60 with active or convalescent COVID-19. The sequence links TRBV29-1 to TRBJ2-2; TRBD2 matches 7 bases in the middle. The CDR3 protein: CSVIWEGMRELFF. Here is the DNA: TGCAGCGTTATCTGGGAGGGGATGCGGGAGCTGTTTTTT.